This is a list of T cell receptor beta chains from one sample in a study of CD8 T cells in Susac syndrome. TCRdb analysed the immunoSEQ multiplex PCR reads with MiXCR anew, one entry per CDR3 protein. The data contain 150,000 or so distinct CDR3 sequences, 93% of them singletons. Sequencing input: CD4+ T cells from PBMCs. Every receptor here comes from a human donor in good health. Each CDR3 is given without its conserved first and last residue. Each record gives: V gene, D gene, CDR3 protein. A D gene is named only where the DNA matches it firmly.

V gene: TRBV5-1; D gene: -; CDR3 protein: ASSSRAGTAMNTEAF
V gene: TRBV6-5; D gene: -; CDR3 protein: ASSYGGAQETQY
V gene: TRBV5-1; D gene: -; CDR3 protein: ASSLVGSMNTEAF
V gene: TRBV20-1; D gene: TRBD1; CDR3 protein: SARVGTAATNEKLF
V gene: TRBV5-1; D gene: TRBD2; CDR3 protein: ASSLGLAGEDTQY
V gene: TRBV13; D gene: TRBD2; CDR3 protein: ASSSRLAGYTQY
V gene: TRBV12-3/TRBV12-4; D gene: -; CDR3 protein: ASTISGETQY
V gene: TRBV6-6; D gene: -; CDR3 protein: ASSRREETGELF
V gene: TRBV5-8; D gene: TRBD1; CDR3 protein: ASSATGYFYNEQF
V gene: TRBV15; D gene: -; CDR3 protein: ATSVGYYEQY
V gene: TRBV27; D gene: -; CDR3 protein: ASSLYEADREAF
V gene: TRBV14; D gene: TRBD1; CDR3 protein: ASSQASGGYYEQY
V gene: TRBV24-1; D gene: -; CDR3 protein: ATSDSDTRRTGELF
V gene: TRBV6-1; D gene: -; CDR3 protein: ASSEVSWEEISQPQH
V gene: TRBV6-2/TRBV6-3; D gene: -; CDR3 protein: ASMDIQWQY
V gene: TRBV7-8; D gene: -; CDR3 protein: ASSLNVLSQLVH
V gene: TRBV6-5; D gene: -; CDR3 protein: ASSRDSGKLF
V gene: TRBV20-1; D gene: -; CDR3 protein: SAQAGSTQY
V gene: TRBV9; D gene: TRBD2; CDR3 protein: ASSGGLGGTQY
V gene: TRBV6-6; D gene: -; CDR3 protein: ASSYSQGNQPQH
V gene: TRBV10-3; D gene: -; CDR3 protein: AISDLWGGDQETQY
V gene: TRBV7-2; D gene: -; CDR3 protein: ASSFGVHSGELF
V gene: TRBV4-1; D gene: TRBD1; CDR3 protein: ASSQGRGGQRDSPLH
V gene: TRBV7-2; D gene: -; CDR3 protein: ASSLPRGDRYYNEQF
V gene: TRBV19; D gene: -; CDR3 protein: ASSMELQFYEQY
V gene: TRBV29-1; D gene: TRBD2; CDR3 protein: SVTLTSLTTDTQY
V gene: TRBV3-1; D gene: TRBD2; CDR3 protein: ASSQARLAGTDTQY
V gene: TRBV19; D gene: TRBD1; CDR3 protein: AVRDRRTFGGDTQY
V gene: TRBV3-1; D gene: -; CDR3 protein: ASSQNANQETQY
V gene: TRBV9; D gene: -; CDR3 protein: ASSVDVSQPQH
V gene: TRBV29-1; D gene: TRBD1; CDR3 protein: SVDPGDRGLSSYNEQF
V gene: TRBV5-4; D gene: TRBD2; CDR3 protein: ASSLGGGASRGTDTQY
V gene: TRBV29-1; D gene: -; CDR3 protein: SGKRDHQQF
V gene: TRBV10-3; D gene: -; CDR3 protein: AISPGAQETQY
V gene: TRBV3-1; D gene: -; CDR3 protein: ASSPEAGEAF
V gene: TRBV12-3/TRBV12-4; D gene: -; CDR3 protein: ASSFVGTPDTQY
V gene: TRBV5-6; D gene: -; CDR3 protein: ASSNPRGRGVDTEAF
V gene: TRBV3-1; D gene: -; CDR3 protein: ASSQRGGPETQY
V gene: TRBV12-5; D gene: TRBD2; CDR3 protein: ASGPGGALNIQY
V gene: TRBV5-1; D gene: -; CDR3 protein: ASSPAGYSETEAF
V gene: TRBV6-1; D gene: -; CDR3 protein: ASSGNGGVNGYT
V gene: TRBV3-1; D gene: TRBD2; CDR3 protein: ASSLLAGDSSTDTQY
V gene: TRBV10-3; D gene: TRBD1; CDR3 protein: AISGMETGGPETQY
V gene: TRBV4-1; D gene: TRBD1; CDR3 protein: ASSHRQGNSYNEQF
V gene: TRBV5-1; D gene: -; CDR3 protein: ASSLASGQGYT
V gene: TRBV5-1; D gene: -; CDR3 protein: ASSVGGRGYT
V gene: TRBV2; D gene: -; CDR3 protein: ASTFTAEETQY